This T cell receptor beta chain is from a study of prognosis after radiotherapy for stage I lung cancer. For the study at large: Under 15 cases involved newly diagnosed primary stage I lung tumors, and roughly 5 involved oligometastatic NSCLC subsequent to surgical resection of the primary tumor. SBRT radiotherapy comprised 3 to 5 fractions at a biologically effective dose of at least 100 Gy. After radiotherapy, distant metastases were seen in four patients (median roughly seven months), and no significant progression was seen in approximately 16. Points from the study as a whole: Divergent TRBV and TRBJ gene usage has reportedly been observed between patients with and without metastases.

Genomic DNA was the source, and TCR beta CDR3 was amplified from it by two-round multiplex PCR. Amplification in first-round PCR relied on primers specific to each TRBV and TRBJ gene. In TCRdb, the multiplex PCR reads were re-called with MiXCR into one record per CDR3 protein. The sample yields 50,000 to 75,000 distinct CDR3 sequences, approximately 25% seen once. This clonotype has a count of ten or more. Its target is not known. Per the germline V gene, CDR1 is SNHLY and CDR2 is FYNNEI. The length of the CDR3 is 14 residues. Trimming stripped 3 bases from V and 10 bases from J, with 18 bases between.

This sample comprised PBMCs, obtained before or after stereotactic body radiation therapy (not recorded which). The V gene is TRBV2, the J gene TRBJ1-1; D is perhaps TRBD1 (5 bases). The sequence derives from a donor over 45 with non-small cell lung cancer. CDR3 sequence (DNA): TGTGCCAGCAGTGATGAGTGGGGCCTCAGCGGAGCTTTCTTT. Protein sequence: CASSDEWGLSGAFF.